The 27 T cell receptor beta chains below come from one sample, sequenced in a study of blood T cell repertoires in COVID-19. Sequencing used immunoSEQ multiplex PCR; TCRdb keeps in-frame clones, though not all of them. The table lists about 260,000 clones, 88% of them singletons. The material sequenced was peripheral blood. These TCRs come from a human donor in a cohort sampled during active COVID-19.

This clone was recorded many times. The gene calls are TRBV4-3 and TRBJ1-1; perhaps TRBD1 as D (5 bases). The germline V gene encodes CDR1 LGHNA and CDR2 YSLEER. Trimming took off 4 bases at V and 1 base at J, with 13 bases between the two ends. The CDR3 sequence is 15 residues long. The CDR3 region has the DNA TGCGCCAGCAGCCGTTGGGGGACTGCGAACACTGAAGCTTTCTTT. The encoded protein is CASSRWGTANTEAFF.

The V call is TRBV14, the J call TRBJ2-7, with 13 bases identical to TRBD2. With 5 bases clipped from V and 2 bases from J, the junction kept 3 bases outside the gene matches. Looked up from germline, CDR1 is SGHDN and CDR2 is FVKESK. This CDR3 comprises 15 residues. The CDR3 sequence is CASSALAGGPYEQYF. The CDR3 nucleotides are TGTGCCAGCAGCGCACTAGCGGGAGGGCCCTACGAGCAGTACTTC.

The chain uses TRBV5-4 and TRBJ2-3; 7 nucleotides line up with TRBD2. The CDR3 totals 14 residues. V gave up 4 bases and J gave up 4 bases; unmatched junction bases: 6. Looked up from germline, CDR1 is SGHNT and CDR2 is YYREEE (reference sequence). The CDR3 sequence: CASSLTSYPDTQYF. The CDR3 coding sequence is TGTGCCAGCAGCCTGACTAGCTATCCAGATACGCAGTATTTT.

The count of this clone is one. The chain employs TRBV19 and TRBJ2-2; TRBD1 matches 9 bases. The CDR3 is 16 amino acids. The germline gives CDR1 LNHDA, CDR2 SQIVND (reference sequence). V lost 3 bases and J lost 7; bases outside the gene matches: 9. CDR3 sequence: CASSILGDRVNGELFF. The DNA of the CDR3 is TGTGCCAGTAGTATTTTAGGGGACAGGGTTAACGGGGAGCTGTTTTTT.

The chain links TRBV19 to TRBJ1-5; no clear D. Trimming stripped 3 bases from V and 0 bases from J, with 15 bases between. The CDR3 totals 17 residues. Germline lookup yields CDR1 LNHDA and CDR2 SQIVND (reference sequence). The CDR3 sequence is CASSITRHPVSNQPQHF. The CDR3 bases are TGTGCCAGTAGTATTACCCGACATCCGGTTAGCAATCAGCCCCAGCATTTT.

The chain carries TRBV19 and TRBJ1-1, with a possible D match to TRBD1 (5 bases). CDR1 and CDR2 from the germline V gene are LNHDA and SQIVND (reference sequence). The length of the CDR3 is 13 residues. Trimming took off 7 bases at V and 5 bases at J, with 14 bases between the two ends. CDR3 residues: CASKGSGWTEAFF. As DNA, the CDR3 is TGTGCCAGTAAAGGTTCAGGGTGGACTGAAGCTTTCTTT.

The chain links TRBV5-1 to TRBJ1-6, with D tentatively TRBD1 (5 bases). This CDR3 has 14 amino acids. CDR1 SGHRS and CDR2 YFSETQ come from the germline V gene. Trimming took 0 bases from V and 7 from J, leaving 8 bases between them. CDR3 in DNA: TGCGCCAGCAGCTTGGGACAGCCAAATTCACCCCTCCACTTT. Translated: CASSLGQPNSPLHF.

In its sample, this clone was seen a few times. The chain recombines TRBV7-9 with TRBJ1-1; TRBD1 matches 7 bases. Germline CDR1 SEHNR, CDR2 FQNEAQ (reference sequence). The ends lost 6 bases at V and 1 base at J; junction bases unmatched: 8. This CDR3 has 15 amino acids. This CDR3 is CASRPRQGPNTEAFF. In nucleotides, the CDR3 is TGTGCCAGCAGACCTAGACAGGGTCCGAACACTGAAGCTTTCTTT.

The CDR3 DNA sequence: TGTGCCAGCAGCTTAGCGGGAGGACGTTACACTGAAGCTTTCTTT. Translating it yields CASSLAGGRYTEAFF. The genes are TRBV7-9 and TRBJ1-1; no reliable D call. Germline loops: CDR1 SEHNR, CDR2 FQNEAQ (reference sequence). Trimming took 0 bases from V and 3 from J, leaving 11 bases between them. There are 15 residues in the CDR3. Supplemented by reference TRBV7-9 and TRBJ1-1, the full variable domain reads DTGVSQNPRHKITKRGQNVTFRCDPISEHNRLYWYRQTLGQGPEFLTYFQNEAQLEKSRLLSDRFSAERPKGSFSTLEIQRTEQGDSAMYLCASSLAGGRYTEAFFGQGTRLTVV.

The chain uses TRBV9 and TRBJ1-6; 7 nucleotides match TRBD1. The V gene's germline CDR1 is SGDLS and CDR2 YYNGEE. The V segment lost 4 bases and the J segment 7 bases; nucleotides outside the gene matches: 8. This CDR3 contains 15 residues. The CDR3 sequence: CASSFRDRDNSPLHF. CDR3 in DNA: TGTGCCAGCAGCTTCAGAGACAGGGACAATTCACCCCTCCACTTT.

The chain carries TRBV5-1 and TRBJ2-5; possibly TRBD1 for D (6 bases). The CDR3 has 14 amino acids. V was pared by 4 bases and J by 3 bases, with 13 bases between. CDR1 is SGHRS, CDR2 YFSETQ, per germline. CDR3 protein: CASSLPDSKETQYF. DNA of the CDR3: TGCGCCAGCAGCCTGCCGGACAGTAAAGAGACCCAGTACTTC.

The chain recombines TRBV5-3 with TRBJ2-1; 8 positions agree with TRBD2. TRBV5-3 carries the ORF label, with uncertain function. V lost 0 bases to trimming and J lost 7 bases; unmatched junction nucleotides: 6. This CDR3 comprises 15 residues. The CDR3 sequence: CARSLVGSGTNEQFF. Written as DNA, the CDR3 is TGTGCCAGAAGCTTGGTAGGTAGCGGGACTAATGAGCAGTTCTTC.

The chain is built from TRBV28 and TRBJ2-3; the match to TRBD2 covers 10 bases. The ends lost 3 bases at V and 12 bases at J; junction bases unmatched: 9. CDR3 length: 14 residues. CDR1 and CDR2 (germline): MDHEN, SYDVKM. DNA of the CDR3: TGTGCCAGCAGTTTCTTATCTAGCGGGAGACGCCAGTATTTT. Protein sequence: CASSFLSSGRRQYF. Supplemented by reference TRBV28 and TRBJ2-3, the full variable domain reads DVKVTQSSRYLVKRTGEKVFLECVQDMDHENMFWYRQDPGLGLRLIYFSYDVKMKEKGDIPEGYSVSREKKERFSLILESASTNQTSMYLCASSFLSSGRRQYFGPGTRLTVL.

V is TRBV2 and J is TRBJ2-1; maybe TRBD1 (7 bases). Germline V lookup: CDR1 SNHLY, CDR2 FYNNEI. This CDR3 spans 15 amino acids. Trimming removed 10 bases from V and 5 bases from J, with 21 bases in between. The CDR3 nucleotides read TGTGCCATCAAGTGGAGGGGGCCGCGGGACAATGAGCAGTTCTTC. Protein product: CAIKWRGPRDNEQFF.

The chain links TRBV19 to TRBJ1-1, with 8 bases fitting TRBD1. CDR1 is LNHDA and CDR2 is SQIVND in the germline V gene (reference sequence). Trimming cost V 7 bases and J 5 bases; bases outside gene matches: 6. The length of the CDR3 is 13 residues. CDR3 DNA: TGTGCCAGTAACGTCTACAGGGGGACTGAAGCTTTCTTT. This gives the protein CASNVYRGTEAFF.

This clone has a handful of counts. This chain joins TRBV24-1 and TRBJ1-2, with unresolved D. Between the trimmed V and J ends, which lost 4 bases and 3 bases, there was a span of 17 bases. The CDR3 length is 16 residues. Germline loops: CDR1 KGHDR, CDR2 SFDVKD. The CDR3 nucleotides are TGTGCCACCAGTGACAAAGAGACTGAGGCCCACTATGGCTACACCTTC. Its translation is CATSDKETEAHYGYTF.

The chain joins TRBV7-9 to TRBJ1-2; maybe TRBD1 (6 bases). Germline V CDR1 and CDR2: SEHNR, FQNEAQ (reference sequence). Trimming stripped 2 bases from V and 6 bases from J, with 19 bases between. This CDR3 contains 16 residues. The CDR3 DNA is TGTGCCAGCAGCTTAAAGAAGACAGGCCTGATGGATGGCTACACCTTC. Translating it yields CASSLKKTGLMDGYTF.

The J gene is TRBJ2-7, the V gene TRBV7-6; 8 positions match TRBD2. V was clipped by 3 bases and J by 2 bases; unmatched bases: 9. The CDR3 sequence is 16 residues long. The germline gives CDR1 SGHVS, CDR2 FNYEAQ. In nucleotides, the CDR3 is TGTGCCAGCAGCTTCCTCGGGAGGGAAGACGCCTACGAGCAGTACTTC. This gives the protein CASSFLGREDAYEQYF.

This rearrangement joins TRBV27 to TRBJ2-7; 7 bases align to TRBD2. This CDR3 spans 15 amino acids. Trimming took 2 bases from V and 1 from J; bases not matched to a gene: 5. The germline V gene has CDR1 MNHEY and CDR2 SMNVEV (reference sequence). The CDR3 region has the DNA TGTGCCAGCAGTTTACAAGGACTAGGTTCCTACGAGCAGTACTTC. Protein: CASSLQGLGSYEQYF.

V is TRBV6-5 and J is TRBJ2-1; 10 nucleotides agree with TRBD2. Germline V gives CDR1 MNHEY, CDR2 SVGAGI. There are 16 residues in the CDR3. V was clipped by 4 bases and J by 2 bases; unmatched bases: 5. The CDR3 DNA is TGTGCCAGCAGTTTGACTAGCGGGCTCACCTACAATGAGCAGTTCTTC. It translates to CASSLTSGLTYNEQFF.

This sequence joins TRBV9 and TRBJ2-7; D perhaps matches TRBD2 (5 bases). V was trimmed by 0 bases and J by 2 bases, leaving 15 bases between them. CDR3 length: 16 amino acids. Germline V lookup: CDR1 SGDLS, CDR2 YYNGEE. The DNA of the CDR3 is TGTGCCAGCAGCGTAGTGGGAGACGTGAACCCCTACGAGCAGTACTTC. This translates into CASSVVGDVNPYEQYF.

V usage is TRBV6-2 or TRBV6-3 and J usage is TRBJ2-7; 11 bases match TRBD2. The CDR3 runs 14 residues. Germline CDR1 and CDR2: MNHEY and SVGEGT. Unmatched junction bases numbered 6, after V lost 5 bases and J lost 6 bases. The CDR3 nucleotides are TGTGCCAGCAGTCACCTAACTAGCGGGAGCGAGCAGTACTTC. Its translation: CASSHLTSGSEQYF.

This sequence joins TRBV18 and TRBJ1-5; 8 positions agree with TRBD1. Trimming removed 3 bases from V and 1 base from J; junction bases left unmatched: 5. The CDR3 covers 16 residues. Germline V gives CDR1 KGHSH, CDR2 LQKENI. Here the CDR3 reads CASSPTDRESNQPQHF. The CDR3 DNA is TGTGCCAGCTCACCCACGGACAGGGAAAGCAATCAGCCCCAGCATTTT.

The chain uses TRBV5-4 and TRBJ2-1; the match to TRBD2 covers 10 bases. The CDR3 consists of 19 residues. V was pared by 4 bases and J by 1 base, with 14 bases of the junction left unmatched. CDR1 SGHNT and CDR2 YYREEE come from the germline V gene (reference sequence). The CDR3 sequence is CASSPGGSSGSRSYNEQFF. The CDR3 DNA sequence: TGTGCCAGCAGCCCGGGCGGTTCTAGCGGGAGTCGGTCCTACAATGAGCAGTTCTTC. The variable domain in full, completed from reference TRBV5-4 and TRBJ2-1, reads ETGVTQSPTHLIKTRGQQVTLRCSSQSGHNTVSWYQQALGQGPQFIFQYYREEENGRGNFPPRFSGLQFPNYSSELNVNALELDDSALYLCASSPGGSSGSRSYNEQFFGPGTRLTVL.

The chain couples TRBV27 to TRBJ1-1; D remains unclear. V shed 4 bases and J shed 0 bases, with 6 bases lying between them. There are 13 residues in the CDR3. Germline loops: CDR1 MNHEY, CDR2 SMNVEV (reference sequence). CDR3 in DNA: TGTGCCAGCAGTTACAATTTGAACACTGAAGCTTTCTTT. It codes for CASSYNLNTEAFF.

This clone was counted between two and nine times. The J gene is TRBJ2-3, the V gene TRBV14, with 7 nucleotides matching TRBD1. The V gene's germline CDR1 is SGHDN and CDR2 FVKESK. Germline trimming cut 4 bases from V and 6 bases from J; bases unmatched to any gene: 13. The length of the CDR3 is 16 residues. CDR3 protein: CASSLLTGWNEDTQYF. DNA of the CDR3: TGTGCCAGCAGCCTCTTGACAGGGTGGAATGAGGATACGCAGTATTTT.

This clone was detected only once. The J gene is TRBJ1-2, the V gene TRBV2; 8 bases map to TRBD1. Losses at the gene ends were 6 bases for V and 9 bases for J; bases not matched to a gene: 9. The CDR3 covers 13 residues. Germline V gene lookup returns CDR1 SNHLY and CDR2 FYNNEI. CDR3 nucleotide sequence: TGTGCCAGCAGATCGGACAGGGTTTTCCGCTACACCTTC. Translation: CASRSDRVFRYTF.